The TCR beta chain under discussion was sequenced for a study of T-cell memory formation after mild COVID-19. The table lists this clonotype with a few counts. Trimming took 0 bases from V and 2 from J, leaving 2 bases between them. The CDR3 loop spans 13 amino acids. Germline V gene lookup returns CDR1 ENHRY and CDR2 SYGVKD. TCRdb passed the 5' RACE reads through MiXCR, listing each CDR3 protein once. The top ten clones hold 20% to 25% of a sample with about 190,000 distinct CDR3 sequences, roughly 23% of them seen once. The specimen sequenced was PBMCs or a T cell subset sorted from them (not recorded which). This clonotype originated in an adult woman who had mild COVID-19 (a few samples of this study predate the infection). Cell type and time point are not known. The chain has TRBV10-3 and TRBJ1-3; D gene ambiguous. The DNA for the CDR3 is TGTGCCATCAGTGAGTCGACTGGAAACACCATATATTTT. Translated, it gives CAISESTGNTIYF.